Below, 7 T cell receptor beta chains from the same sample are listed, as sequenced in a study of cytomegalovirus exposure and HLA in healthy donors. Clones were sequenced by immunoSEQ multiplex PCR, and TCRdb holds only the in-frame ones, with some missing. The data hold about 62,000 clones, with approximately 95% observed a single time. The sample taken for sequencing was PBMCs. Receptors were obtained from a woman younger than 30 in good health and CMV-seropositive.

This chain links TRBV6-5 with TRBJ2-2, with D tentatively TRBD2 (5 bases). The CDR3 runs to 13 residues. Germline V gene lookup returns CDR1 MNHEY and CDR2 SVGAGI. The V gene lost 8 bases and the J gene lost 0 bases, with 7 bases spanning the gap. DNA for the CDR3: TGTGCCAGCCGAGGGCCGAACACCGGGGAGCTGTTTTTT. Residues: CASRGPNTGELFF.

The chain couples TRBV6-6 to TRBJ1-3; a possible D gene is TRBD1 (5 bases). The CDR3 has 15 residues. Trimming pared 6 bases from V and 4 bases from J, leaving 16 bases between. Per germline, CDR1 MNHNY and CDR2 SVGAGI (reference sequence). This CDR3 is CASRGTQSKGNTIYF. The CDR3 nucleotides read TGTGCCAGCAGAGGGACTCAGAGTAAGGGAAACACCATATATTTT.

The chain joins TRBV11-2 to TRBJ2-3; a possible D gene is TRBD1 (5 bases). The V and J ends lost 4 bases and 8 bases respectively, with 22 bases between them. CDR3 size: 16 residues. Germline values: CDR1 SGHAT, CDR2 FQNNGV. Here the CDR3 reads CASSYRPGHLLGTQYF. The CDR3 DNA reads as TGTGCCAGCAGCTACCGCCCCGGACACCTATTAGGTACGCAGTATTTT.

J is TRBJ1-1 and V is TRBV15; the D gene is possibly TRBD1 (5 bases). This CDR3 spans 17 amino acids. The germline gives CDR1 LNHNV, CDR2 YYDKDF (reference sequence). Trimming took off 8 bases at V and 4 bases at J, with 26 bases between the two ends. As DNA, the CDR3 is TGTGCCACCCCGCCTCCTCCCCTCAGGGTGCAGAGCACTGAAGCTTTCTTT. Its protein is CATPPPPLRVQSTEAFF.

The chain links TRBV27 to TRBJ2-7; 7 bases align to TRBD1. In germline, CDR1 is MNHEY, CDR2 SMNVEV (reference sequence). This CDR3 is built from 14 residues. J gave up 4 bases and V 5 bases, and 8 bases lay outside the gene matches. The CDR3 DNA sequence: TGTGCCAGCAGTCCACTGGGACAGAAATACGAGCAGTACTTC. Translating it yields CASSPLGQKYEQYF.

The rearrangement joins TRBV9 to TRBJ2-1, with D possibly TRBD2 on 5 matching bases. The CDR3 contains 14 residues. V lost 6 bases, J lost 6 bases, and 16 bases lay in between. Germline V gives CDR1 SGDLS, CDR2 YYNGEE. CDR3 residues: CASTPWEPSNEQFF. CDR3 nucleotide sequence: TGTGCCAGCACCCCATGGGAGCCCAGCAATGAGCAGTTCTTC.

The gene calls are TRBV19 and TRBJ2-7; 7 nucleotides align to TRBD1. Trimming took 5 bases from V and 0 from J; bases not matched to a gene: 10. The CDR3 is 16 residues long. The germline CDR1 and CDR2 sequences are LNHDA and SQIVND (reference sequence). CDR3 protein: CASSRNPTGSSYEQYF. The CDR3 DNA follows: TGTGCCAGTAGTCGTAATCCGACAGGGAGCTCCTACGAGCAGTACTTC.